Here is one T cell receptor (beta chain) with its context. This clone was observed once. Its antigen is not yet known. Per-base quality was not reported, and no clone a single base away is much larger than it. CDR1 and CDR2, per the germline V gene, are SQVTM and ANQGSEA. From cysteine to phenylalanine, the CDR3 is 14 amino acids long. The read is trimmed to its CDR3 DNA, 42 bases read in frame from base 1. V is cut by 7 bases and J by 5 bases, and the space between the germline ends is 20 bases. The donors were healthy, HIV-negative adults who had no recently reported acute infections or vaccinations. Only Caucasian adults living in Nashville, Tennessee, USA were represented among the donors. For unsorted samples, tens of millions of PBMCs were counted, and genomic DNA was extracted using the QIAamp DNA Blood Mini kit. After blood collection by leukapheresis, PBMCs were isolated using Ficoll-Histopaque density gradient centrifugation and then cryopreserved in the vapor phase of liquid nitrogen.

TCR CDR3 regions were amplified from genomic DNA by multiplex PCR using the deep immunoSEQ assay. For each cell subset, the extracted genomic DNA was distributed evenly across all wells of several immunoSEQ 96-well plates, and each plate served as one replicate. For unsorted PBMC, 300 ng genomic DNA, equal to 30,000 or so T cell genomes, was loaded into each replicate PCR. Genomic DNA from unsorted PBMC was sequenced over ten immunoSEQ deep assay plates. Purified libraries were measured with a Qubit 3.0 fluorometer, size-checked on a Bioanalyzer 2100, and measured again with the KAPA Library Quantification kit. Each immunoSEQ 96-well plate was sequenced on its own single-read 150-cycle Illumina NextSeq 550 flow cell. The paper's processing steps were these. Because only junctional sequences without quality scores were contained in the immunoSEQ output, filtering matching that applied to full-length reads could not be performed. To assign V/J genes and CDR3, sequences were annotated using PyIR, a Python wrapper for IgBLAST v1.9, with IMGT germline references. Reads were removed for weak V/J assignments (E-value above 1e-6), missing CDR3, stop codons, out-of-frame junctions, or ambiguous translated residues. V3J clonotypes were defined by identical inferred V gene, J gene, and CDR3 amino acid sequence. To compute the percentage overlap between repertoires, the number of shared unique clonotypes was divided by the size of the smaller repertoire. Richness of each repertoire was evaluated using RTK rarefaction, the Chao1 estimator, and Recon v2.1 estimates of unobserved clonotypes. This immuneACCESS table, as held by TCRdb, lists in-frame sequences with V and J called but not all clones. Of the missing ones, under half trace to an unresolved V gene in checked studies; the others have no known cause. Clonal size and the V and J genes are those of that table, whereas D and trimming came from the DNA. The table for this sample lists some 500,000 clones; roughly 80% of them were counted only once. The top ten constitute approximately 12% of the sample.

This sample was taken from a study of shared clonotypes between healthy human individuals (dated by TCRdb to 2019 to 2021). Turning to the overall study: The cohort included three men and a couple of women between 18 and 49 years of age. To estimate repertoire size and how much clonotypes are shared between individuals, the study performed deep sequencing of blood TCR repertoires from 4 to 6 healthy adults. Different laboratories and diverse techniques were used to prepare libraries and sequence TCR repertoires, to increase sequencing depth and limit assay-specific biases. Per donor, leukapheresis produced somewhere between about 0.94 and 9 billion PBMCs. Beyond this particular receptor, the publication reports: The small number of donors limited the genetic and exposure-history diversity represented. Pairwise subsampling led to the expectation that sequencing depth would affect the degree of clonotype sharing among donors. Sampling was restricted to blood, and TCR repertoires in tissue are likely to differ from TCR repertoires in blood.

The sequence derives from a woman in her 40s in good health. Some clones in this sample may be carry-over from other donors' samples. The sequence links TRBV29-1 to TRBJ2-5; tentative D gene TRBD1, with 6 bases matching. The specimen sequenced was PBMCs. The DNA sequence is given as TGCAGCGCCCAAGTTGGCAGGGGCGGGGAGACCCAGTACTTC. Its coded protein is CSAQVGRGGETQYF.